This T cell receptor (beta chain) was profiled in a study of neurological immune-mediated disorders. General study results and limits: The study found no CDR3 amino acid sequences shared by expanded clones across subjects, suggesting private repertoires in all groups.

TCRdb recomputed calls from the 5' RACE reads with MiXCR, one row per CDR3 protein. The sample carries under 85,000 distinct CDR3 sequences, about 9.3% recorded once. Of note for this clonotype: Its antigen is still unknown.

Sample: PBMCs. The receptor was isolated from a man in his forties or fifties in good health.

The CDR3 DNA sequence: TGTGCCAGCAGCTTCAGCCAGGGCGACCCAACCTACGAGCAGTACTTC. It specifies CASSFSQGDPTYEQYF. This chain connects TRBV7-9 to TRBJ2-7; tentative D call: TRBD1 (5 bases). The V gene's germline CDR1 is SEHNR and CDR2 FQNEAQ (reference sequence). V gave up 3 bases and J gave up 2 bases, with 17 bases separating them. This CDR3 region has 16 residues.